The 16 T cell receptor beta chains below were found in one sample sequenced in a study of PD-L1 blockade in urothelial cancer. Time point described: pretreatment peripheral blood. Profiling relied on immunoSEQ multiplex PCR, and the TCRdb table lists in-frame clones only, not all of them. The data contain about 93,000 clones, around 87% of them singletons. The sequenced sample was PBMCs, obtained around atezolizumab (anti-PD-L1) treatment. Receptor source: a man aged 55 to 70 with urothelial cancer.

V is TRBV11-2 and J is TRBJ2-2; possible D gene TRBD2, 6 bases. The CDR3 contains 18 residues. Germline loops: CDR1 SGHAT, CDR2 FQNNGV. The germline V and J ends were trimmed by 7 bases and 2 bases, with 23 bases remaining between them. The CDR3 bases are TGTGCCAGCAACCTACCTTGGGGCCGGGGGTCAAACACCGGGGAGCTGTTTTTT. The encoded protein is CASNLPWGRGSNTGELFF.

V gene TRBV5-1 combines with J gene TRBJ1-6, with a tentative D call TRBD1 (6 bases). The CDR3 is made up of 15 amino acids. The germline V and J ends were trimmed by 4 bases and 7 bases, with 15 bases remaining between them. The germline V gene has CDR1 SGHRS and CDR2 YFSETQ. This CDR3 reads CASSPTGQLNSPLHF. CDR3 coding DNA: TGCGCCAGCAGCCCCACAGGACAGCTAAATTCACCCCTCCACTTT.

The chain uses TRBV29-1 and TRBJ1-1; D is ambiguous. Trimming shortened V by 5 bases and J by 5 bases, and 12 bases separated the two germline ends. The CDR3 sequence is 12 residues long. CDR1 is SQVTM and CDR2 is ANQGSEA in the germline V gene. The CDR3 spells CSVTFFATEAFF. Written as DNA, the CDR3 is TGCAGCGTTACCTTTTTTGCGACTGAAGCTTTCTTT.

The chain recombines TRBV27 with TRBJ2-2; 9 bases are shared with TRBD1. The CDR3 is made up of 17 amino acids. Trimming removed 6 bases from V and 0 bases from J; junction bases left unmatched: 8. CDR1 is MNHEY and CDR2 is SMNVEV in the germline V gene (reference sequence). The CDR3 DNA reads as TGTGCCAGCAGCTCCCCGGGGGACAGGGCGAACACCGGGGAGCTGTTTTTT. Translating it yields CASSSPGDRANTGELFF.

For the CDR3, the DNA is TGTGCCAGCAGTTCCGGGACTAGCGGGAGAAACAATGAGCAGTTCTTC. It yields the protein CASSSGTSGRNNEQFF. The chain uses TRBV7-3 and TRBJ2-1, with TRBD2 matching 14 bases. Germline V lookup: CDR1 SGHTA, CDR2 FQGTGA. Trimming cost V 6 bases and J 5 bases; bases outside gene matches: 6. This CDR3 contains 16 residues.

The chain employs TRBV18 and TRBJ2-3; D perhaps matches TRBD1 (6 bases). Trimming removed 6 bases from V and 4 bases from J, with 11 bases in between. This CDR3 is built from 13 residues. The germline gives CDR1 KGHSH, CDR2 LQKENI. In nucleotides, the CDR3 is TGTGCCAGCTCGTCAGGGGTCCCAGATACGCAGTATTTT. Translating it yields CASSSGVPDTQYF.

This clone was observed a few times. The sample carries other DNA sequences with the same CDR3. The J gene is TRBJ1-5, the V gene TRBV7-2, with unresolved D. Germline loops: CDR1 SGHTA, CDR2 FQGNSA. Trimming took off 8 bases at V and 0 bases at J, with 8 bases between the two ends. CDR3 length: 13 residues. The DNA of the CDR3 is TGTGCCAGCTCGTCTTATAGCAATCAGCCCCAGCATTTT. Encoded protein: CASSSYSNQPQHF.

This clone was seen once. The chain couples TRBV9 to TRBJ2-2, with D perhaps matching TRBD2 (5 bases). Germline lookup yields CDR1 SGDLS and CDR2 YYNGEE. V lost 4 bases to trimming and J lost 1 base, with 11 bases between them. This CDR3 comprises 15 residues. The CDR3 here is CASSSRGGNTGELFF. The CDR3 coding sequence is TGTGCCAGCAGCTCCCGGGGTGGGAACACCGGGGAGCTGTTTTTT. Supplemented by reference TRBV9 and TRBJ2-2, the full variable domain reads DSGVTQTPKHLITATGQRVTLRCSPRSGDLSVYWYQQSLDQGLQFLIQYYNGEERAKGNILERFSAQQFPDLHSELNLSSLELGDSALYFCASSSRGGNTGELFFGEGSRLTVL.

The V and J genes are TRBV30 and TRBJ2-7; D is possibly TRBD1 (6 bases). Between the trimmed V and J ends, which lost 1 base and 6 bases, there was a span of 16 bases. Per germline, CDR1 GTSNPN and CDR2 SVGIG (reference sequence). The CDR3 is made up of 14 amino acids. CDR3 residues: CAWSGGLPSGEQYF. CDR3 coding DNA: TGTGCCTGGAGTGGGGGGCTCCCCTCGGGCGAGCAGTACTTC. The entire variable domain, with the rest obtained from reference TRBV30 and TRBJ2-7, is as follows: SQTIHQWPATLVQPVGSPLSLECTVEGTSNPNLYWYRQAAGRGLQLLFYSVGIGQISSEVPQNLSASRPQDRQFILSSKKLLLSDSGFYLCAWSGGLPSGEQYFGPGTRLTVT.

The gene calls are TRBV30 and TRBJ2-1; 8 nucleotides agree with TRBD2. The CDR3 is 15 amino acids. V lost 2 bases and J lost 2; bases outside the gene matches: 5. Looked up from germline, CDR1 is GTSNPN and CDR2 is SVGIG (reference sequence). Here the CDR3 DNA reads TGTGCCTGGAGTACGGCGGGGGGCACCTACAATGAGCAGTTCTTC. Protein sequence: CAWSTAGGTYNEQFF.

This clone was detected only once. The rearrangement links TRBV30 to TRBJ2-7, with 9 bases fitting TRBD1. Looked up from germline, CDR1 is GTSNPN and CDR2 is SVGIG (reference sequence). This CDR3 comprises 15 residues. The ends lost 2 bases at V and 5 bases at J; junction bases unmatched: 10. The CDR3 coding sequence is TGTGCCTGGAGTCCCTGGACAGGGGAAAGAAACGAGCAGTACTTC. Residues: CAWSPWTGERNEQYF. The complete variable domain, with remaining parts taken from reference TRBV30 and TRBJ2-7, reads SQTIHQWPATLVQPVGSPLSLECTVEGTSNPNLYWYRQAAGRGLQLLFYSVGIGQISSEVPQNLSASRPQDRQFILSSKKLLLSDSGFYLCAWSPWTGERNEQYFGPGTRLTVT.

This clone was recorded only once. Here the CDR3 reads CASSRTSLGYEQYF. CDR3 bases: TGTGCCAGCAGCCGTACTAGTTTAGGCTACGAGCAGTACTTC. This chain links TRBV7-6 with TRBJ2-7; TRBD2 might be the D (5 bases). The V end was cut by 5 bases, the J end by 3 bases, with 14 bases between. This CDR3 is built from 14 residues. Germline V gene data show CDR1 as SGHVS and CDR2 as FNYEAQ.

The V call is TRBV7-9, the J call TRBJ2-7; D might be TRBD1 (6 bases). The CDR3 has 13 residues. Germline V gene data show CDR1 as SEHNR and CDR2 as FQNEAQ (reference sequence). The V end was cut by 5 bases, the J end by 1 base, with 9 bases between. In DNA form, the CDR3 reads TGTGCCAGCAGCAATGGACAGTCCTACGAGCAGTACTTC. Translating gives CASSNGQSYEQYF.

This chain links TRBV2 with TRBJ1-5; D is unresolved. The CDR3 has 15 amino acids. V was cut by 4 bases and J by 2 bases, with 12 bases left in between. In germline, CDR1 is SNHLY, CDR2 FYNNEI. The CDR3 DNA reads TGTGCCAGCAGTGCTATGGTGATGGGCAATCAGCCCCAGCATTTT. Protein sequence: CASSAMVMGNQPQHF.

The chain uses TRBV5-1 and TRBJ2-2, with 11 bases fitting TRBD2. Germline values: CDR1 SGHRS, CDR2 YFSETQ. The J segment lost 6 bases and the V segment lost 3 bases, leaving 4 bases of the junction unmatched. The CDR3 contains 15 residues. Here the CDR3 reads CASSSGLAGPGELFF. The CDR3 DNA is TGCGCCAGCAGCTCAGGACTAGCGGGCCCCGGGGAGCTGTTTTTT.

The chain recombines TRBV11-2 with TRBJ2-3, with 7 positions matching TRBD2. The CDR3 totals 16 residues. Looked up from germline, CDR1 is SGHAT and CDR2 is FQNNGV. The V segment lost 0 bases and the J segment 2 bases; nucleotides outside the gene matches: 5. The CDR3 DNA sequence: TGTGCCAGCAGCTTAGATGGCGGGAGCCCCACAGATACGCAGTATTTT. Translated: CASSLDGGSPTDTQYF.